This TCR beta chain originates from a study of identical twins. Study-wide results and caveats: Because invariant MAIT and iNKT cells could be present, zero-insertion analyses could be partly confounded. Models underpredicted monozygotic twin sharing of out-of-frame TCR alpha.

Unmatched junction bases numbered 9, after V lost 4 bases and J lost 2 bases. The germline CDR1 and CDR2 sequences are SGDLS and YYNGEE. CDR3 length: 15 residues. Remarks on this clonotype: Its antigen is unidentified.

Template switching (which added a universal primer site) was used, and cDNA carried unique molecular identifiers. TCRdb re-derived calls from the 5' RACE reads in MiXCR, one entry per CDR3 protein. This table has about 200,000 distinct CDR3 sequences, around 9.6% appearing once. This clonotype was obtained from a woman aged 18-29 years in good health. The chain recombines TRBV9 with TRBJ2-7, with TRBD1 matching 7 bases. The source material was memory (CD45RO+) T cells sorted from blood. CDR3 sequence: CASSFRGTAPYEQYF. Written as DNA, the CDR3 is TGTGCCAGCAGCTTTAGGGGGACAGCTCCCTACGAGCAGTACTTC.